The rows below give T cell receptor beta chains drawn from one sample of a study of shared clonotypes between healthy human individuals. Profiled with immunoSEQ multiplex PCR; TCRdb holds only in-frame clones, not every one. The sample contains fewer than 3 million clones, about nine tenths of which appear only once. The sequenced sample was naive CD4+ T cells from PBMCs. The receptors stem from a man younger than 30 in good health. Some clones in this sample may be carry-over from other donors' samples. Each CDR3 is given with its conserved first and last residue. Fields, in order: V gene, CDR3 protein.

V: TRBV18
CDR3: CASSPSLRQGAGELFF

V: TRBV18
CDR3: CASSPRGAGAAEQYF

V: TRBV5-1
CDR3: CASSLVPAGETQYF

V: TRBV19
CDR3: CASSHPTHGQNEKLFF

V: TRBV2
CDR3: CARGGAHTQYF

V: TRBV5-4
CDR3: CASSLVSRRGADTQYF

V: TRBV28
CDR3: CASSLRLTGSTEAFF

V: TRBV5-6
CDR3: CASSLDGTIYEQYF

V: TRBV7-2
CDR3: CASSKGGTSPVGTQYF

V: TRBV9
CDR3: CASSPRTGEKLFF

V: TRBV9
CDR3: CASSAGGWDGYTF

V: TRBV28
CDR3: CASSPFRQPQHF

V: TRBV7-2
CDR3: CASSLVGAAAYEQYF

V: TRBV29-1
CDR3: CSVTDLNTEAFF

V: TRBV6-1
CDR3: CASSGAYGYTF

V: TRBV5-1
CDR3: CASSFGSGLHSSSTDTQYF

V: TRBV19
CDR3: CASSIQGWSTEAFF

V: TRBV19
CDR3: CASSIRSGQATYEQYF

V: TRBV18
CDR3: CASSGATLRISYNEQFF

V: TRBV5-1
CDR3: CASIPPGGNYNEQFF

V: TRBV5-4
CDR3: CAYRDYYEQYF

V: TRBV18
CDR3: CASSPKGLAGAYEQYF

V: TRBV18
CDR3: CASSQDLYGELFF

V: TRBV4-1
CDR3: CASRRILAPYNEQFF

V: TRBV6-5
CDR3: CASRDRDSNQPQHF

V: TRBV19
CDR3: CASSTGTSVHEQYF

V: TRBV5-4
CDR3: CASSSLIGQGGPDTQYF

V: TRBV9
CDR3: CASSVGRGIRQETQYF

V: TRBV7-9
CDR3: CASSLGSGFYGYTF

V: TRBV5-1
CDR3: CASSSDPGETQYF

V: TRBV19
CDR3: CASSSRGRGTEAFF

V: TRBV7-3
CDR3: CASSARTGGTTDTQYF

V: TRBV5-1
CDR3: CASSLEYGQGGYTF

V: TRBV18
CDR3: CASSPGASTDTQYF

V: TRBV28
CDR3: CASSLGGGEQYF

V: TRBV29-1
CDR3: CSVREGGQETQYF

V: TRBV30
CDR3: CAWSARGASGNTIYF

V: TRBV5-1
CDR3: CASSPGGTAYNEQFF

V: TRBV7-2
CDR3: CASSSARRDRPWDIQYF

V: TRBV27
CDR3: CASSLRLAGADTQYF

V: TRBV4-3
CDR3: CASSRGLAGNTDTQYF

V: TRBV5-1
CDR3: CASSPLAGKVYEQYF

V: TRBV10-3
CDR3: CAISRGGNGYTF

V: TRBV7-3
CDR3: CASSHTGQGPLGGAQYF

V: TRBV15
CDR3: CATSRDYAGIGNEQFF

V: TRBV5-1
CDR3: CASSVDSTDTQYF